The sequence of this T cell receptor (beta chain) was determined in a study of siplizumab effects on memory and regulatory T cells. The data were produced by immunoSEQ multiplex PCR, yet TCRdb's version contains in-frame clones alone and is incomplete. Of about 100,000 clones listed, about 95% are singletons. J gave up 2 bases and V 1 base, and 5 bases lay outside the gene matches. The germline V gene encodes CDR1 SGHRS and CDR2 YFSETQ. The CDR3 extends over 15 amino acids. This clonotype originated in a human donor in good health. The chain couples TRBV5-1 to TRBJ2-7, with 8 bases aligning to TRBD2. Sequenced sample: non-Treg CD4+ T cells sorted from blood. The CDR3 nucleotides read TGCGCCAGCAGCTTGCTTAGCGGGAACGCCTACGAGCAGTACTTC. As protein: CASSLLSGNAYEQYF.